A selection of T cell receptor beta chains follows, all from one sample in a study of T cell responses to AZD1222 COVID-19 vaccine. Method: immunoSEQ multiplex PCR; TCRdb's copy keeps in-frame clones and lacks some. This sample has approximately 80,000 clones, with around 87% found just once. Sequenced material: peripheral blood, taken on day 0 of AZD1222 vaccination. These receptor sequences come from an adult in good health. Both conserved end residues are part of each CDR3. D genes are given only for firm matches. Only some rows state a clone size, as once, few, many or a class for expanded clones.

j_gene: TRBJ1-4; len: 14; abundance: -; d_gene: -; v_gene: TRBV4-1; CDR3aa: CASSQGENLEKLFF; CDR3nt: TGCGCCAGCAGCCAAGGGGAGAACCTCGAAAAACTGTTTTTT
j_gene: TRBJ1-4; len: 17; abundance: -; d_gene: TRBD1; v_gene: TRBV28; CDR3aa: CASSSRQGARANEKLFF; CDR3nt: TGTGCCAGCAGTTCCCGTCAGGGGGCGCGAGCTAATGAAAAACTGTTTTTT
j_gene: TRBJ2-1; len: 13; abundance: once; d_gene: -; v_gene: TRBV5-4; CDR3aa: CASSLVGSPEQFF; CDR3nt: TGTGCCAGCAGCTTGGTGGGTAGCCCTGAGCAGTTCTTC
j_gene: TRBJ1-1; len: 13; abundance: -; d_gene: -; v_gene: TRBV7-3; CDR3aa: CASSLTGQSAAFF; CDR3nt: TGTGCCAGCAGCTTAACAGGACAGTCTGCGGCTTTCTTT
j_gene: TRBJ2-1; len: 15; abundance: -; d_gene: TRBD2; v_gene: TRBV7-3; CDR3aa: CASSLTAGVGNEQFF; CDR3nt: TGTGCCAGCAGCTTAACAGCGGGAGTGGGGAATGAGCAGTTCTTC
j_gene: TRBJ1-2; len: 12; abundance: few; d_gene: -; v_gene: TRBV28; CDR3aa: CASSPFYYGYTF; CDR3nt: TGTGCCAGCAGCCCTTTTTACTATGGCTACACCTTC
j_gene: TRBJ2-3; len: 15; abundance: -; d_gene: -; v_gene: TRBV5-1; CDR3aa: CASSFSGHSTDTQYF; CDR3nt: TGCGCCAGCAGCTTCTCCGGGCATAGCACAGATACGCAGTATTTT
j_gene: TRBJ2-5; len: 14; abundance: -; d_gene: -; v_gene: TRBV5-5; CDR3aa: CASSLPGSGETQYF; CDR3nt: TGTGCCAGCAGCTTGCCAGGGTCCGGGGAGACCCAGTACTTC
j_gene: TRBJ2-7; len: 13; abundance: -; d_gene: -; v_gene: TRBV18; CDR3aa: CASSPGGGDEQYF; CDR3nt: TGTGCCAGCTCACCAGGGGGCGGGGACGAGCAGTACTTC
j_gene: TRBJ1-6; len: 12; abundance: -; d_gene: -; v_gene: TRBV30; CDR3aa: CAWSVRDSPLHF; CDR3nt: TGTGCCTGGAGTGTACGAGATTCACCCCTCCACTTT
j_gene: TRBJ2-2; len: 18; abundance: -; d_gene: -; v_gene: TRBV19; CDR3aa: CASSIGGREELFAGELFF; CDR3nt: TGTGCCAGTAGTATAGGGGGCAGGGAGGAATTGTTCGCCGGGGAGCTGTTTTTT
j_gene: TRBJ2-5; len: 18; abundance: -; d_gene: -; v_gene: TRBV7-7; CDR3aa: CASSSTLGGANSQETQYF; CDR3nt: TGTGCCAGCAGCTCCACCCTTGGGGGGGCCAACAGCCAAGAGACCCAGTACTTC
j_gene: TRBJ2-6; len: 13; abundance: -; d_gene: -; v_gene: TRBV28; CDR3aa: CASSFSGANVLTF; CDR3nt: TGTGCCAGCAGTTTCTCCGGGGCCAACGTCCTGACTTTC
j_gene: TRBJ2-7; len: 14; abundance: -; d_gene: TRBD1; v_gene: TRBV9; CDR3aa: CASSVEGAGYEQYF; CDR3nt: TGTGCCAGCAGCGTAGAGGGGGCCGGCTACGAGCAGTACTTC
j_gene: TRBJ2-7; len: 16; abundance: -; d_gene: TRBD1; v_gene: TRBV11-2; CDR3aa: CASRRTGLGLGAEQYF; CDR3nt: TGTGCCAGCAGACGGACAGGTCTCGGCTTGGGAGCCGAGCAGTACTTC
j_gene: TRBJ1-4; len: 14; abundance: -; d_gene: -; v_gene: TRBV11-2; CDR3aa: CASSLVGENEKLFF; CDR3nt: TGTGCCAGCAGCTTAGTAGGAGAAAATGAAAAACTGTTTTTT
j_gene: TRBJ1-5; len: 12; abundance: once; d_gene: -; v_gene: TRBV28; CDR3aa: CASRVYNQPQHF; CDR3nt: TGTGCCAGCAGGGTATATAATCAGCCCCAGCATTTT
j_gene: TRBJ1-1; len: 15; abundance: -; d_gene: TRBD1; v_gene: TRBV7-9; CDR3aa: CASSWESVTGEKTFF; CDR3nt: TGTGCCAGCAGCTGGGAGTCGGTTACAGGGGAAAAGACTTTCTTT
j_gene: TRBJ1-5; len: 15; abundance: -; d_gene: -; v_gene: TRBV4-3; CDR3aa: CASSQYRTDPQPQHF; CDR3nt: TGCGCCAGCAGCCAATACCGGACTGACCCTCAGCCCCAGCATTTT
j_gene: TRBJ2-2; len: 16; abundance: -; d_gene: -; v_gene: TRBV3-1/TRBV3-2; CDR3aa: CASSQGLRKNTGELFF; CDR3nt: TGTGCCAGCAGCCAAGGTCTACGGAAGAACACCGGGGAGCTGTTTTTT
j_gene: TRBJ1-2; len: 16; abundance: few; d_gene: TRBD1; v_gene: TRBV18; CDR3aa: CASSPPRDRLNYGYTF; CDR3nt: TGTGCCAGCTCACCACCCCGGGACAGGTTAAACTATGGCTACACCTTC
j_gene: TRBJ1-2; len: 13; abundance: -; d_gene: -; v_gene: TRBV27; CDR3aa: CASSPYRDYGYTF; CDR3nt: TGTGCCAGCAGTCCATACAGGGACTATGGCTACACCTTC